Shown below are 17 T cell receptor beta chains from a single sample sequenced in a study of cytomegalovirus exposure and HLA in healthy donors. The PCR made use of 60 Vbeta and 13 Jbeta primers. Only in-frame clones appear in the TCRdb table, and some are missing; sequencing was by immunoSEQ multiplex PCR. The sample consists of approximately 81,000 clones, around 68% of them appearing once. The sequenced sample was PBMCs. These receptors were collected from a middle-aged man in good health and CMV-seropositive.

This clone showed up just a few times. The rearrangement links TRBV28 to TRBJ1-1; 7 bases are a match to TRBD1. This CDR3 has 15 residues. Germline trimming cut 5 bases from V and 0 bases from J; bases unmatched to any gene: 6. Germline CDR1 is MDHEN and CDR2 is SYDVKM. CDR3 coding DNA: TGTGCCAGCAGTGTCGGAGGGACAGTGAACACTGAAGCTTTCTTT. This encodes CASSVGGTVNTEAFF.

Only a few counts were recorded for this clone. This chain connects TRBV28 to TRBJ1-5; 11 positions match TRBD1. The CDR3 sequence is 17 residues long. Trimming removed 6 bases from V and 5 bases from J; junction bases left unmatched: 12. CDR1 and CDR2 (germline): MDHEN, SYDVKM. CDR3 sequence: CASREDRGRLTHQPQHF. The CDR3 DNA is TGTGCCAGCAGAGAGGACAGGGGGCGCTTAACACATCAGCCCCAGCATTTT.

This clone showed up just once. The chain has TRBV29-1 and TRBJ2-7; 7 bases fit TRBD2. V was pared by 3 bases and J by 8 bases, with 7 bases of the junction left unmatched. There are 12 residues in the CDR3. CDR1 is SQVTM, CDR2 ANQGSEA, per germline. Here the CDR3 DNA reads TGCAGCGTTGATGGGGGAGGGAGCCAGCAGTACTTC. This sequence encodes CSVDGGGSQQYF.

This clone was picked up one time. The chain links TRBV7-9 to TRBJ1-1; tentatively, D is TRBD1 (5 bases). The ends were cut back, 2 bases at V and 1 base at J, with 11 bases in the middle. The CDR3 is 15 residues long. Germline assignment: CDR1 SEHNR and CDR2 FQNEAQ (reference sequence). The CDR3 DNA reads TGTGCCAGCAGCTTAAACCTACAGGAGAACACTGAAGCTTTCTTT. It encodes CASSLNLQENTEAFF.

The rearrangement uses TRBV9 and TRBJ2-7, with 15 positions matching TRBD2. This CDR3 contains 18 residues. V dropped 4 bases and J dropped 6; count of bases not matched to a gene: 14. CDR1 and CDR2 from the germline V gene are SGDLS and YYNGEE. CDR3 nucleotides: TGTGCCAGCAGCCCCAACCCGGGACTAGCGGGGGGTTCTTCCGAGCAGTACTTC. Amino acid sequence: CASSPNPGLAGGSSEQYF.

This clone was counted a few times. V is TRBV30 and J is TRBJ2-5, with 7 nucleotides matching TRBD1. From germline, CDR1 is GTSNPN and CDR2 SVGIG (reference sequence). Losses at the gene ends were 3 bases for V and 2 bases for J; bases not matched to a gene: 9. The CDR3 totals 15 residues. The CDR3 loop reads CAWRVRGQLQETQYF. As DNA, the CDR3 is TGTGCCTGGAGGGTAAGGGGACAGCTTCAAGAGACCCAGTACTTC.

V is TRBV27 and J is TRBJ1-1; TRBD1 matches 8 bases. Germline-derived CDR1 and CDR2 are MNHEY and SMNVEV (reference sequence). The CDR3 has 15 residues. After removal of 5 bases from V and 7 bases from J, the junction contained 12 bases not matched to a gene. The DNA of the CDR3 is TGTGCCAGCAGTCGTTCATGGACAGGGACGGGTGAAGCTTTCTTT. Its protein product is CASSRSWTGTGEAFF.

DNA for the CDR3: TGTGCCAGCAGCCCCCAGGTCTCCGATACGCAGTATTTT. Residues: CASSPQVSDTQYF. The J gene is TRBJ2-3, the V gene TRBV9; D uncertain. Germline V gene data show CDR1 as SGDLS and CDR2 as YYNGEE. Deletions cut 4 bases from V and 6 bases from J, with 12 bases between. CDR3 length equals 13 residues. The entire variable domain, with the rest obtained from reference TRBV9 and TRBJ2-3, is as follows: DSGVTQTPKHLITATGQRVTLRCSPRSGDLSVYWYQQSLDQGLQFLIQYYNGEERAKGNILERFSAQQFPDLHSELNLSSLELGDSALYFCASSPQVSDTQYFGPGTRLTVL.

The CDR3 region has the DNA TGTGCCAGCAGTGAAAACGGGGTCGGGGAGCTGTTTTTT. This gives the protein CASSENGVGELFF. The rearrangement links TRBV6-1 to TRBJ2-2; D perhaps matches TRBD2 (5 bases). This CDR3 contains 13 residues. Germline CDR1 and CDR2: MNHNS and SASEGT. V dropped 2 bases and J dropped 7 bases, with 8 bases sitting between them.

This sequence joins TRBV28 and TRBJ2-5; D gene uncertain. V lost 2 bases to trimming and J lost 2 bases, with 6 bases between them. The length of the CDR3 is 13 residues. In germline, CDR1 is MDHEN, CDR2 SYDVKM. As DNA, the CDR3 is TGTGCCAGCAGTTTAAAGCAACAAGAGACCCAGTACTTC. It specifies CASSLKQQETQYF.

CDR3 sequence: CASESDRYTEAFF. CDR3 nucleotides: TGTGCCAGCGAATCGGACAGATACACTGAAGCTTTCTTT. The chain uses TRBV6-6 and TRBJ1-1; a possible D gene is TRBD1 (6 bases). Germline V CDR1 and CDR2: MNHNY, SVGAGI (reference sequence). V was pared by 8 bases and J by 3 bases, with 13 bases between. The CDR3 has 13 amino acids.

Details on this clone: One end of the junction does not line up with germline, which may come from a read error. This rearrangement joins TRBV9 to TRBJ2-1, with 8 bases fitting TRBD2. Germline-derived CDR1 and CDR2 are SGDLS and YYNGEE. This CDR3 contains 16 residues. CDR3 in DNA: TGTGTCAGCAGCTCCCAAGGGCTAGCGGGTTACAATGAGCAGTTCTTC. Translation gives CVSSSQGLAGYNEQFF.

This sequence joins TRBV19 and TRBJ2-7, with TRBD2 identical over 10 bases. Germline V gives CDR1 LNHDA, CDR2 SQIVND (reference sequence). V trimming: 1 base; J trimming: 2 bases; junction bases outside the gene matches: 2. This CDR3 is 15 amino acids long. The CDR3 loop is CASSIGTSGAYEQYF. The CDR3 nucleotides are TGTGCCAGTAGTATAGGAACTAGCGGGGCCTACGAGCAGTACTTC. Supplemented by reference TRBV19 and TRBJ2-7, the full variable domain reads DGGITQSPKYLFRKEGQNVTLSCEQNLNHDAMYWYRQDPGQGLRLIYYSQIVNDFQKGDIAEGYSVSREKKESFPLTVTSAQKNPTAFYLCASSIGTSGAYEQYFGPGTRLTVT.

The table lists this clone with a few counts. Being one base from a much bigger clone, this may be a read error. The chain employs TRBV5-6 and TRBJ1-2, with D perhaps TRBD1 (5 bases). CDR1 and CDR2 from the germline V gene are SGHDT and YYEEEE. CDR3 length equals 14 residues. Deletions cut 0 bases from V and 6 bases from J, with 12 bases between. The CDR3 coding sequence is TGTGCCAGCAGCTTGGCAGCCAGGGAACATGGCTACACCTTC. As protein: CASSLAAREHGYTF.

V is TRBV5-6 and J is TRBJ1-4, with TRBD1 identical over 9 bases. The CDR3 contains 16 residues. The junction had 12 bases not matched to a gene; V was cut back by 4 bases and J by 8 bases. Germline V lookup: CDR1 SGHDT, CDR2 YYEEEE. CDR3 amino acids: CASSLEGQGVGEKLFF. CDR3 nucleotides: TGTGCCAGCAGCCTGGAGGGACAGGGTGTTGGCGAAAAACTGTTTTTT.

This chain connects TRBV5-1 to TRBJ1-4; D may be TRBD1 (6 bases). CDR1 is SGHRS and CDR2 is YFSETQ in the germline V gene. The CDR3 spans 15 residues. Deletions cut 5 bases from V and 8 bases from J, with 19 bases between. Here the CDR3 reads CASRPVGSDREKLFF. The DNA of the CDR3 is TGCGCCAGCAGGCCCGTTGGGAGCGACAGGGAAAAACTGTTTTTT.

This clone was seen a handful of times. V is TRBV7-9 and J is TRBJ2-7; possibly TRBD1 for D (6 bases). The CDR3 is 14 amino acids. Trimming shortened V by 3 bases and J by 2 bases, and 11 bases separated the two germline ends. Germline V lookup: CDR1 SEHNR, CDR2 FQNEAQ (reference sequence). The CDR3 DNA reads as TGTGCCAGCAGCTTTTGGACAGCAGCCTACGAGCAGTACTTC. It is translated as CASSFWTAAYEQYF.